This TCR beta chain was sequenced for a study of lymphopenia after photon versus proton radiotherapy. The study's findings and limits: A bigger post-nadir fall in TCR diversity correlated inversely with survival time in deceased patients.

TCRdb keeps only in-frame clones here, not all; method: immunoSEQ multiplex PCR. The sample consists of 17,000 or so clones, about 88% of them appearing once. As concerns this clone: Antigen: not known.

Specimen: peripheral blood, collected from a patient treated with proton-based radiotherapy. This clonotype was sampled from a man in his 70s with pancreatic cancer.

This chain's CDR3 is CASSDSGQGRNGYTF. The CDR3 DNA reads as TGTGCCAGCAGTGACTCTGGACAGGGGAGGAATGGCTACACCTTC. The rearrangement joins TRBV6-4 to TRBJ1-2; 9 positions match TRBD1. The CDR3 is 15 amino acids. Trimming took 0 bases from V and 6 from J; bases not matched to a gene: 5. CDR1 and CDR2 from the germline V gene are MRHNA and SNTAGT.